The sequence of this T cell receptor (beta chain) was determined in a study of T cells after yellow fever vaccination. Study observations and caveats: Booster samples showed a return of most primary-vaccination clones (approximately 96% CD4, approximately 85% CD8). Abundant bulk-population clonotypes could contaminate the FACS-sorted repertoires.

In germline, CDR1 is MDHEN, CDR2 SYDVKM. CDR3 length: 12 residues. V was clipped by 8 bases and J by 3 bases, with 7 bases between them. UMIs were added to TCR cDNA along with a universal primer site when it was made by 5'RACE template switching. One entry per CDR3 protein, called by TCRdb with MiXCR from the 5' RACE reads. The profile shows some 320,000 distinct CDR3 sequences, roughly 8.7% of them singletons. About this clonotype: Antigen unknown.

This TCR came from a man between 18 and 35 years old who received the YFV17D yellow fever vaccine. The chain couples TRBV28 to TRBJ1-4; D gene ambiguous. The sequenced sample was PBMCs, obtained on the day of the first yellow fever vaccination. CDR3 region: CASFKPNEKLFF. CDR3 nucleotides: TGTGCCAGCTTCAAGCCTAATGAAAAACTGTTTTTT.